A selection of T cell receptor beta chains follows, all from one sample in a study of cytomegalovirus exposure and HLA in healthy donors. Only in-frame clones appear in the TCRdb table, and some are missing; sequencing was by immunoSEQ multiplex PCR. The repertoire holds about 65,000 clones, with less than 65% as singletons. The sequencing input was PBMCs. The source of these receptors is a man under 40 in good health and CMV-seronegative. Both conserved end residues are part of each CDR3. The D gene is left open where the match is weak. Clone size, where shown, is once, few, many, or a class for clones that have expanded.

J: TRBJ1-1; D: TRBD1; V: TRBV9; size: few; DNA: TGTGCCAGCAGCGTCGGGACAGGGGGCTCTGAAGCTTTCTTT; CDR3: CASSVGTGGSEAFF
J: TRBJ1-1; D: .; V: TRBV7-9; size: .; DNA: TGTGCCAGCAGCCGCACAGTTTCCCCTGAAGCTTTCTTT; CDR3: CASSRTVSPEAFF
J: TRBJ1-2; D: TRBD1; V: TRBV18; size: .; DNA: TGTGCCAGCTCAACGACAGGGGGCCCCTATGGCTACACCTTC; CDR3: CASSTTGGPYGYTF
J: TRBJ2-1; D: .; V: TRBV7-9; size: .; DNA: TGTGCCAGCAGCCCGGTATCCAATGAGCAGTTCTTC; CDR3: CASSPVSNEQFF
J: TRBJ2-5; D: TRBD1; V: TRBV7-7; size: .; DNA: TGTGCCAGCAGCGGGCGGACAGGGCGAGAGACCCAGTACTTC; CDR3: CASSGRTGRETQYF
J: TRBJ2-5; D: TRBD2; V: TRBV7-9; size: .; DNA: TGTGCCAGCAGCTTTAGCGGGGCCCAAGAGACCCAGTACTTC; CDR3: CASSFSGAQETQYF
J: TRBJ2-1; D: TRBD2; V: TRBV7-7; size: once; DNA: TGTGCCAGCAGCCCGACGAGCGGGGCCCGCTCCTACAATGAGCAGTTCTTC; CDR3: CASSPTSGARSYNEQFF
J: TRBJ1-1; D: .; V: TRBV15; size: .; DNA: TGTGCCACCAGCAGAGATGGATTGGAGGGACAAGCTTTCTTT; CDR3: CATSRDGLEGQAFF
J: TRBJ2-3; D: TRBD1; V: TRBV7-9; size: .; DNA: TGTGCCAGCAGGACGGACAGGGGCACAGATACGCAGTATTTT; CDR3: CASRTDRGTDTQYF
J: TRBJ1-6; D: TRBD1; V: TRBV25-1; size: .; DNA: TGTGCCAGCAGTGGGGCCACATCACGGACAGGGGTTTCTTCACCCCTCCACTTT; CDR3: CASSGATSRTGVSSPLHF
J: TRBJ1-1; D: .; V: TRBV5-1; size: .; DNA: TGCGCCAGCAGCTTTGGGGGGGTTGAAGCTTTCTTT; CDR3: CASSFGGVEAFF
J: TRBJ1-1; D: TRBD1; V: TRBV20-1; size: .; DNA: TGCAGCGCGGCAGGGGGCACTGAAGCTTTCTTT; CDR3: CSAAGGTEAFF
J: TRBJ2-2; D: TRBD2; V: TRBV4-2; size: .; DNA: TGTGCCAGCAGCCATTATCAGACTAGCGGGGCCGGGGAGCTGTTTTTT; CDR3: CASSHYQTSGAGELFF
J: TRBJ1-1; D: .; V: TRBV19; size: .; DNA: TGTGCCAGTACTCTCGGCAGGGAGAACACTGAAGCTTTCTTT; CDR3: CASTLGRENTEAFF
J: TRBJ1-4; D: .; V: TRBV6-1; size: .; DNA: TGTGCCAGCAGTCCTGACAGGAGCAATGAAAAACTGTTTTTT; CDR3: CASSPDRSNEKLFF